This T cell receptor beta chain was captured by sequencing in a study of blood T cell repertoires in COVID-19. Turning to the study itself: Samples representing acute and convalescent COVID-19 were sourced from the United States, Italy and Spain. The analysed material was cDNA or gDNA that came from T cells, B-cell-depleted T cells, or PBMCs.

Trimming took 0 bases from V and 8 from J; bases not matched to a gene: 8. The CDR3 is 15 amino acids. Per the germline V gene, CDR1 is ENHRY and CDR2 is SYGVKD. Authors' processing steps: Amplification from reference gene primers served as the basis for estimated nucleated cell counts. Assay used: immunoSEQ multiplex PCR; TCRdb lists only in-frame clones, some missing. The V and J calls and clone size were taken over from that table, and D and trimming were inferred from the DNA. The table records more than 100,000 clones, about 91% of them present only once. The TCR was taken from a woman in her forties or fifties with active or convalescent COVID-19. The sequencing sample was made of peripheral blood. The chain combines TRBV10-3 with TRBJ1-2, with TRBD1 identical over 8 bases. CDR3 bases: TGTGCCATCAGTGAGTCTCAGGGGGCACGGAAAGGCTACACCTTC. It is translated as CAISESQGARKGYTF.